This entry features one T cell receptor beta chain sequence. This record belongs to a study of shared clonotypes between healthy human individuals. Measured with immunoSEQ multiplex PCR; TCRdb has only the in-frame clones, and not every one. The sample contains around 690,000 clones, roughly 91% of which appear only once. The CDR3 runs to 16 residues. V shed 7 bases and J shed 3 bases, with 19 bases lying between them. Germline V gives CDR1 MDHEN, CDR2 SYDVKM. This TCR was sampled from a man between 18 and 29 years old in good health. Some clones in this sample may be carry-over from other donors' samples. The chain combines TRBV28 with TRBJ2-1; D is possibly TRBD1 (5 bases). Sequencing used memory CD8+ T cells from PBMCs. Subset given: CD45RO+ cells pooled with CCR7-negative TemRA cells. Here the CDR3 reads CASTLGATNLYNEQFF. CDR3 DNA sequence: TGTGCCAGCACCCTAGGGGCCACCAACCTCTACAATGAGCAGTTCTTC.